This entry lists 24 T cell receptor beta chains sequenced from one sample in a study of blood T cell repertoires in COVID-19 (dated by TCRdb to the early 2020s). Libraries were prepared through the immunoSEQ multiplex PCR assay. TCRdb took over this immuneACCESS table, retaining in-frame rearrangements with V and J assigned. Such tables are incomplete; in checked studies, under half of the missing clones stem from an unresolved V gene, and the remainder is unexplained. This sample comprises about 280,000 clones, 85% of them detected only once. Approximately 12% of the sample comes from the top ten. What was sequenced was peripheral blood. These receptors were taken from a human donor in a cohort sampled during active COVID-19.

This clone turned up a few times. The CDR3 DNA is TGTGCCAGTAGTGAGGGAGGTACTGAAGCTTTCTTT. This codes for CASSEGGTEAFF. The V gene is TRBV19, the J gene TRBJ1-1; no clear D. This CDR3 region has 12 residues. CDR1 is LNHDA, CDR2 SQIVND, per germline (reference sequence). V lost 5 bases and J lost 5, with 9 bases in between.

The CDR3 nucleotides are TGTGCCATCGCCGGGACAAGAAACACCGGGGAGCTGTTTTTT. This codes for CAIAGTRNTGELFF. The rearrangement uses TRBV10-3 and TRBJ2-2, with a tentative D call TRBD1 (6 bases). V lost 8 bases and J lost 2, with 12 bases in between. CDR1 is ENHRY and CDR2 is SYGVKD in the germline V gene. This CDR3 region has 14 residues.

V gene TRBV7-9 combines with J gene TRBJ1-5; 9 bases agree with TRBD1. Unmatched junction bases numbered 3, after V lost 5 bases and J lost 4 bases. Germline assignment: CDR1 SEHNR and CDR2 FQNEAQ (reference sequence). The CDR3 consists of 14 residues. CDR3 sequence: CASSTDRGNQPQHF. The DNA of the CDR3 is TGTGCCAGCAGCACGGACAGGGGTAATCAGCCCCAGCATTTT.

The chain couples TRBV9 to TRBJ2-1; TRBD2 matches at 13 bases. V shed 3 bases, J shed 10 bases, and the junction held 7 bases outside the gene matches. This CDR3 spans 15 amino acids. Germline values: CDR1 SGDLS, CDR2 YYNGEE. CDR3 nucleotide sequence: TGTGCCAGCAGCGCAAGACTAGCGGGAGGTTGGGAGCAGTTCTTC. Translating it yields CASSARLAGGWEQFF. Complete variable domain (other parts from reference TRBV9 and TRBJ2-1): DSGVTQTPKHLITATGQRVTLRCSPRSGDLSVYWYQQSLDQGLQFLIQYYNGEERAKGNILERFSAQQFPDLHSELNLSSLELGDSALYFCASSARLAGGWEQFFGPGTRLTVL.

DNA for the CDR3: TGTGCCACCAGTGATTTGTCGGGCACAGATACGCAGTATTTT. This translates into CATSDLSGTDTQYF. The rearrangement links TRBV24-1 to TRBJ2-3; D unclear. The CDR3 contains 14 residues. Germline CDR1 KGHDR, CDR2 SFDVKD. V was shortened by 0 bases and J by 1 base, with 4 bases between the two germline ends.

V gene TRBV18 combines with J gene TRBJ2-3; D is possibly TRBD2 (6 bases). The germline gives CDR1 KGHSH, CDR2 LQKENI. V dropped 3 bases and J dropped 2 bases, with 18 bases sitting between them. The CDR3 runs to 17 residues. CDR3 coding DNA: TGTGCCAGCTCACCCACCGTGGGGACTGGCATCACAGATACGCAGTATTTT. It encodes CASSPTVGTGITDTQYF.

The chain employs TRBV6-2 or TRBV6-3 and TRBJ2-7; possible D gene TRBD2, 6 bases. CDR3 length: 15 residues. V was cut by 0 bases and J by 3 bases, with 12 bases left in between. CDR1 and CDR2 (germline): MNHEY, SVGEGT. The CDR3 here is CASSYSRGRGYEQYF. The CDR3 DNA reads TGTGCCAGCAGTTACTCGCGGGGAAGGGGCTACGAGCAGTACTTC.

CDR3 sequence: CASSEGARSTDTQYF. The DNA of the CDR3 is TGCGCCAGCTCAGAGGGGGCACGTAGCACAGATACGCAGTATTTT. The chain is built from TRBV5-1 and TRBJ2-3; 7 nucleotides agree with TRBD1. After removal of 7 bases from V and 0 bases from J, the junction contained 8 bases not matched to a gene. The CDR3 totals 15 residues. CDR1 is SGHRS, CDR2 YFSETQ, per germline.

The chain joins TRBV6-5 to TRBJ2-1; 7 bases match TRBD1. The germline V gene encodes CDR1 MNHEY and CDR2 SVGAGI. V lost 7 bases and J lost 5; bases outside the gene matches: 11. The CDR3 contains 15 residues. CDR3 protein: CASTSPGQSNNEQFF. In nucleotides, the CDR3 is TGTGCCAGCACAAGTCCGGGACAGAGCAACAATGAGCAGTTCTTC.

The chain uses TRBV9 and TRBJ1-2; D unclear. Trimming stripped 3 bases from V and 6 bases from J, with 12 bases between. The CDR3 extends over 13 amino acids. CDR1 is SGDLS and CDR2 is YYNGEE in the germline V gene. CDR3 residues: CASSDPRQNGYTF. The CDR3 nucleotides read TGTGCCAGCAGCGACCCGAGACAAAATGGCTACACCTTC.

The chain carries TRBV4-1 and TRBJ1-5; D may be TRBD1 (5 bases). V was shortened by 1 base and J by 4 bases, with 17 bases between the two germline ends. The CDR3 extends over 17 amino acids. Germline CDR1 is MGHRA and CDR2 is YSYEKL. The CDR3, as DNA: TGCGCCAGCAGCCAAGGGGGACTAGGGACCCAGAATCAGCCCCAGCATTTT. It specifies CASSQGGLGTQNQPQHF.

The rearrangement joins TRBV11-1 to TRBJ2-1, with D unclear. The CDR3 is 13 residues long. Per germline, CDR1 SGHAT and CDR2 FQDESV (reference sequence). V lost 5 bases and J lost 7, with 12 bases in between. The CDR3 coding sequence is TGTGCCAGCAGCCTACCTACAGCTAATGAGCAGTTCTTC. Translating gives CASSLPTANEQFF.

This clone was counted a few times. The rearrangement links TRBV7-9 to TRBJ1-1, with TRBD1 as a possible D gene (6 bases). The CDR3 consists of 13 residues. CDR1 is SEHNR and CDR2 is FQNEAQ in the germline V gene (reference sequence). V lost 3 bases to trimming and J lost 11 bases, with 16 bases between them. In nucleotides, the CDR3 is TGTGCCAGCAGCTTCGGAGGCAGGGGCCATGCTTTCTTT. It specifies CASSFGGRGHAFF.

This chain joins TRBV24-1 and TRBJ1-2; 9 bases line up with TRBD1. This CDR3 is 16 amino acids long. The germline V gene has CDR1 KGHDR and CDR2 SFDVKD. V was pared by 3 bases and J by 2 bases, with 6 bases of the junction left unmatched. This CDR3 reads CATSDPLTGGNYGYTF. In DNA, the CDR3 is TGTGCCACCAGTGATCCTTTGACAGGGGGGAACTATGGCTACACCTTC.

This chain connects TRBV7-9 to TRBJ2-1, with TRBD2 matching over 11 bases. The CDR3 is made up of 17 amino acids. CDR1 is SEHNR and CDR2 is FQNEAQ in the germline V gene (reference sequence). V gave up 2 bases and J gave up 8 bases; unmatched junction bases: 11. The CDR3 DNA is TGTGCCAGCAGCTTACCCACCATAGCGGGAGGGCCAGATGAGCAGTTCTTC. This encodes CASSLPTIAGGPDEQFF.

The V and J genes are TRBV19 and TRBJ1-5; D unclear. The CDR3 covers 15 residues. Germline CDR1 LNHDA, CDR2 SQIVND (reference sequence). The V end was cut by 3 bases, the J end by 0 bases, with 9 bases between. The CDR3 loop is CASSMGSISNQPQHF. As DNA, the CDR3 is TGTGCCAGTAGTATGGGGAGCATTAGCAATCAGCCCCAGCATTTT.

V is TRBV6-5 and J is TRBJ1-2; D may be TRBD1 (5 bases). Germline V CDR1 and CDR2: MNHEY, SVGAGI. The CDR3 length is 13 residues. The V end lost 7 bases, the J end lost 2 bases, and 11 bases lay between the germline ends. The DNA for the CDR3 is TGTGCCAGCACTAGAGCAGGGAACTATGGCTACACCTTC. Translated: CASTRAGNYGYTF.

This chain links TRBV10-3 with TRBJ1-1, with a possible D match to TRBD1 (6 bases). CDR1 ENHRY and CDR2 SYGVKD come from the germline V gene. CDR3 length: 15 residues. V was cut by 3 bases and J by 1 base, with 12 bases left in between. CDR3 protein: CAISDPGQANTEAFF. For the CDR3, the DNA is TGTGCCATCAGTGACCCGGGACAAGCGAACACTGAAGCTTTCTTT.

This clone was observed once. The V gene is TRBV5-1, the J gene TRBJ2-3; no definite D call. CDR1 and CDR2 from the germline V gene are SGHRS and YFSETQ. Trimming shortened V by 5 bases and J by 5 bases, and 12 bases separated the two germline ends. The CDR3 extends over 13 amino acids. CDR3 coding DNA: TGCGCCAGCAGTTCCCGACTTGTAGATACGCAGTATTTT. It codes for CASSSRLVDTQYF. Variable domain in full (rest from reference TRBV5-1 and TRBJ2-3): KAGVTQTPRYLIKTRGQQVTLSCSPISGHRSVSWYQQTPGQGLQFLFEYFSETQRNKGNFPGRFSGRQFSNSRSEMNVSTLELGDSALYLCASSSRLVDTQYFGPGTRLTVL.

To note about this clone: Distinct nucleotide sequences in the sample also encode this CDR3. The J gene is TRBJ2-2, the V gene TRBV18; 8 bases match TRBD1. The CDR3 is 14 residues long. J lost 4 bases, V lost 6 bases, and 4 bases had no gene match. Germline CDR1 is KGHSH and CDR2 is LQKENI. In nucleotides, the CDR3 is TGTGCCAGCTCTCCGGGACAGGTCACCGGGGAGCTGTTTTTT. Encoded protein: CASSPGQVTGELFF.

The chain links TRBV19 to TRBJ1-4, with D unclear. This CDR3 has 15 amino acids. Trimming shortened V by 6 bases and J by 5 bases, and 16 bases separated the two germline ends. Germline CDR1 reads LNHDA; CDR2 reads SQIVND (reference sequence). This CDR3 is CASRSEPLPNEKLFF. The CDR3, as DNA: TGTGCCAGTAGGAGCGAACCTCTCCCGAATGAAAAACTGTTTTTT. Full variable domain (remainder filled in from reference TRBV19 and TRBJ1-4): DGGITQSPKYLFRKEGQNVTLSCEQNLNHDAMYWYRQDPGQGLRLIYYSQIVNDFQKGDIAEGYSVSREKKESFPLTVTSAQKNPTAFYLCASRSEPLPNEKLFFGSGTQLSVL.

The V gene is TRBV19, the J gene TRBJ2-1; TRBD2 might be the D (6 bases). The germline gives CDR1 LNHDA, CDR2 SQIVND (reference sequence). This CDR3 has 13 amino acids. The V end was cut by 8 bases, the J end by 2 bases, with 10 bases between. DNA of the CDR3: TGTGCCAGTGGAACGGGAGCCTACAATGAGCAGTTCTTC. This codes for CASGTGAYNEQFF.

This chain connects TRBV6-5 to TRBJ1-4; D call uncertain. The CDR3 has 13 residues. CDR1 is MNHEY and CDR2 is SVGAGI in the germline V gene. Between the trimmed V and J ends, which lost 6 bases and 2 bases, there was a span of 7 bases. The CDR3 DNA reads TGTGCCAGCAGGAGCACGACTAATGAAAAACTGTTTTTT. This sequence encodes CASRSTTNEKLFF.

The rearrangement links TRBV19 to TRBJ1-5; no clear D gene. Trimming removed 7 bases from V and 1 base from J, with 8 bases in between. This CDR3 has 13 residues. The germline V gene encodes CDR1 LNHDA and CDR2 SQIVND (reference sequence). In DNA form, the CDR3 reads TGTGCCAGTACCCACACCAGCAATCAGCCCCAGCATTTT. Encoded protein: CASTHTSNQPQHF.